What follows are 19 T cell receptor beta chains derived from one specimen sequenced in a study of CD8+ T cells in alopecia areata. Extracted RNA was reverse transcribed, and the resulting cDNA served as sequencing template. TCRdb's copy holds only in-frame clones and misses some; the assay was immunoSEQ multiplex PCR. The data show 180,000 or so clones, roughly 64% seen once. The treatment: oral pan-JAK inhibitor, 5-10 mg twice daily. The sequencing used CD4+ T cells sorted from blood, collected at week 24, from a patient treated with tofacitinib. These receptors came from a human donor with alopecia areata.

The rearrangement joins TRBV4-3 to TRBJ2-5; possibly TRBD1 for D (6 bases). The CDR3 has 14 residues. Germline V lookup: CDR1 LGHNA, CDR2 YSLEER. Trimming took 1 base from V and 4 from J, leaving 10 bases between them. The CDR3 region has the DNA TGCGCCAGCAGCCAAGCCTTGACAGGAGAGACCCAGTACTTC. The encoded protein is CASSQALTGETQYF.

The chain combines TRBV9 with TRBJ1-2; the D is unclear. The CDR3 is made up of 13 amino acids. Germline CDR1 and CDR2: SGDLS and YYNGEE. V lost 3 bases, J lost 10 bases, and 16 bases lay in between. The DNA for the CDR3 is TGTGCCAGCAGCGCCGAGGCCCCGCTTGACTACACCTTC. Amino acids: CASSAEAPLDYTF.

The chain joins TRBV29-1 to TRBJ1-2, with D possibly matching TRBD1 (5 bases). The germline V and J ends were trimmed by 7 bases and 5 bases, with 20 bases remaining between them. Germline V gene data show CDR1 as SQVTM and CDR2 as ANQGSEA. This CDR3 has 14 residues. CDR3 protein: CSDQRDGRGYGYTF. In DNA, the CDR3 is TGCAGCGATCAACGGGACGGCCGGGGTTATGGCTACACCTTC.

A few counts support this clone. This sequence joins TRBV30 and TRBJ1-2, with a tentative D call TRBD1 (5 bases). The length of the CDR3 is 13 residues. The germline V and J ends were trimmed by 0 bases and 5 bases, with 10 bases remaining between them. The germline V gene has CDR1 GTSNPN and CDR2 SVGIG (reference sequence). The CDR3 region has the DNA TGTGCCTGGAGTGTAACCAGGGTTTATGGCTACACCTTC. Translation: CAWSVTRVYGYTF.

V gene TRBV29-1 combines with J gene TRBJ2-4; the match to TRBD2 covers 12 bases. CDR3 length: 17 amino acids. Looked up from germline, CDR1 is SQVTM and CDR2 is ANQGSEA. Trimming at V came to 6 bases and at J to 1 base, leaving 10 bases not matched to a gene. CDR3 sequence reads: CSVEPWTSGVAKNIQYF. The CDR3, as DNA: TGCAGCGTGGAGCCTTGGACTAGCGGGGTCGCCAAAAACATTCAGTACTTC.

CDR3 sequence reads: CASRGLQETQYF. CDR3 in DNA: TGTGCCAGCAGGGGACTACAAGAGACCCAGTACTTC. The chain carries TRBV2 and TRBJ2-5, with 7 bases identical to TRBD2. V lost 6 bases and J lost 2; bases outside the gene matches: 0. The length of the CDR3 is 12 residues. Germline lookup yields CDR1 SNHLY and CDR2 FYNNEI.

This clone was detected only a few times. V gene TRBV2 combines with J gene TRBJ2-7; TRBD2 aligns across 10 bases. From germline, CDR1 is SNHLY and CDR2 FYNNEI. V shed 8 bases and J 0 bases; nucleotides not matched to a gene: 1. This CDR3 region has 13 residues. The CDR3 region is CASLAGDSYEQYF. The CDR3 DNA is TGTGCCAGCCTAGCGGGAGACTCCTACGAGCAGTACTTC. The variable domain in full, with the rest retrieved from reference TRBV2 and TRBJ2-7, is EPEVTQTPSHQVTQMGQEVILRCVPISNHLYFYWYRQILGQKVEFLVSFYNNEISEKSEIFDDQFSVERPDGSNFTLKIRSTKLEDSAMYFCASLAGDSYEQYFGPGTRLTVT.

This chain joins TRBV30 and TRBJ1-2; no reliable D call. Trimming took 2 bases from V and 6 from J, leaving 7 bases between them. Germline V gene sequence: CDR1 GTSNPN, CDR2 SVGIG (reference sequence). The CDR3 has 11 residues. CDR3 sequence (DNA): TGTGCCTGGAGTCCGTACGATGGCTACACCTTC. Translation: CAWSPYDGYTF.

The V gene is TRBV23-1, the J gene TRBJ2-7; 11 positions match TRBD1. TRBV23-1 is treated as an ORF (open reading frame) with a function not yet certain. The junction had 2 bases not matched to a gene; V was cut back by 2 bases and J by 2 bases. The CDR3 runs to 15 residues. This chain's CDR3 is CASSQPGQGAYEQYF. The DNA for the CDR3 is TGCGCCAGCAGTCAACCGGGACAGGGGGCCTACGAGCAGTACTTC.

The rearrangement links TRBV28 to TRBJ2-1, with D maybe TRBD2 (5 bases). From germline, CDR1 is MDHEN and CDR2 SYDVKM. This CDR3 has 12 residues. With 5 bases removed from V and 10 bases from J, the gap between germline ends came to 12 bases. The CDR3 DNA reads TGTGCCAGCAGTCCATTATCGGGGGAGCAGTTCTTC. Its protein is CASSPLSGEQFF.

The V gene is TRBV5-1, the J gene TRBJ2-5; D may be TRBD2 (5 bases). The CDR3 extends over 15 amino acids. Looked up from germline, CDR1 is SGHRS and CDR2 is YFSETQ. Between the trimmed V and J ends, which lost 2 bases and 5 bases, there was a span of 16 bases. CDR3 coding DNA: TGCGCCAGCAGCTTCCCCGACACGGGGTACGAGACCCAGTACTTC. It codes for CASSFPDTGYETQYF. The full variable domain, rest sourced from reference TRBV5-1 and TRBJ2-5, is KAGVTQTPRYLIKTRGQQVTLSCSPISGHRSVSWYQQTPGQGLQFLFEYFSETQRNKGNFPGRFSGRQFSNSRSEMNVSTLELGDSALYLCASSFPDTGYETQYFGPGTRLLVL.

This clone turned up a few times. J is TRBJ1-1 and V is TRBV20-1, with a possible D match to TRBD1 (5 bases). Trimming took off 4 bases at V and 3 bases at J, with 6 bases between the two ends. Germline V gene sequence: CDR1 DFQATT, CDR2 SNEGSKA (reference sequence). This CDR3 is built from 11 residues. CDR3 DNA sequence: TGCAGTGCTAAAGGGGACACTGAAGCTTTCTTT. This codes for CSAKGDTEAFF.

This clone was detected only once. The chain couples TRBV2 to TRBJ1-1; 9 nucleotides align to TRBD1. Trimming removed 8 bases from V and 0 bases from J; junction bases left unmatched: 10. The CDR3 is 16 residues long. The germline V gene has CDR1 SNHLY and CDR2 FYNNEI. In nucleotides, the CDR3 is TGTGCCAGCCCTGCAAGAGGGGACAGGGTGAACACTGAAGCTTTCTTT. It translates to CASPARGDRVNTEAFF.

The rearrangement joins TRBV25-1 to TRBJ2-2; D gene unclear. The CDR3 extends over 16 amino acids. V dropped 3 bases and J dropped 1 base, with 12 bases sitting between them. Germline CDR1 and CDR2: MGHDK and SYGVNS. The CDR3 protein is CASSDIMAGNTGELFF. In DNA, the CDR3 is TGTGCCAGCAGTGATATTATGGCAGGGAACACCGGGGAGCTGTTTTTT.

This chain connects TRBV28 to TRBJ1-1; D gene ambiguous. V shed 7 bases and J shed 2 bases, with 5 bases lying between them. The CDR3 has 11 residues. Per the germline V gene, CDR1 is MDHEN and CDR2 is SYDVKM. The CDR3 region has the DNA TGTGCCAGCATCCGTAACACTGAAGCTTTCTTT. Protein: CASIRNTEAFF.

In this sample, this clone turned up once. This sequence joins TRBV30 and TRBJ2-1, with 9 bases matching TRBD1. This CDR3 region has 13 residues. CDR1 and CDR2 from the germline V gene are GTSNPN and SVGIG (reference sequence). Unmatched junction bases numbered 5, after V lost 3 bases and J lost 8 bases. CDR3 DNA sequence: TGTGCCTGGAGCCGGGACAGGGATGATGAGCAGTTCTTC. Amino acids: CAWSRDRDDEQFF.

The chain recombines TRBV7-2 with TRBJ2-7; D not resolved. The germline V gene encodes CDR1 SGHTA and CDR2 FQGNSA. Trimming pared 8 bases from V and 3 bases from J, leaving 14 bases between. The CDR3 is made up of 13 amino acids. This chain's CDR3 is CASLPAAGYEQYF. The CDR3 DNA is TGTGCCAGCCTACCTGCGGCCGGCTACGAGCAGTACTTC.

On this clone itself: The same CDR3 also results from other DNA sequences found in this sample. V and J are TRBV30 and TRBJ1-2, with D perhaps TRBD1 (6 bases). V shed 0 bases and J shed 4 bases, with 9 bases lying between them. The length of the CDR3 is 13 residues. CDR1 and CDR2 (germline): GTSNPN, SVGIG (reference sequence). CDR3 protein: CAWSVQGIYGYTF. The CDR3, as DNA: TGTGCCTGGAGTGTACAGGGAATCTATGGCTACACCTTC. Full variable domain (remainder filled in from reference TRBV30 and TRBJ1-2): SQTIHQWPATLVQPVGSPLSLECTVEGTSNPNLYWYRQAAGRGLQLLFYSVGIGQISSEVPQNLSASRPQDRQFILSSKKLLLSDSGFYLCAWSVQGIYGYTFGSGTRLTVV.

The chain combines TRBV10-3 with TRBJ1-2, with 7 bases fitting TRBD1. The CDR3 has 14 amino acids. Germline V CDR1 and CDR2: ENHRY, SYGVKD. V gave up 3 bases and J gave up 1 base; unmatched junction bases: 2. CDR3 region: CAISDDRDNYGYTF. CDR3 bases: TGTGCCATCAGTGACGACAGGGATAACTATGGCTACACCTTC.